This paragraph covers one TCR beta chain sequence. These data are taken from a study of blood T cell repertoires in COVID-19. The wider study: From the United States, Italy and Spain came samples of acute and convalescent COVID-19. T cells, B-cell-depleted T cells, or PBMCs provided the cDNA or gDNA that served as material.

Authors' analysis steps: It was from reference gene primer amplification that nucleated cell counts were estimated. Measured with immunoSEQ multiplex PCR; TCRdb has only the in-frame clones, and not every one. Clone size and the V and J calls come from that table; the DNA yielded D and trimming. In the table there are 85,000 to 100,000 clones, more than 65% of which are singletons. Germline loops: CDR1 MDHEN, CDR2 SYDVKM. The CDR3 length is 14 residues. Trimming removed 2 bases at V and 4 bases at J, with 11 bases between. V usage is TRBV28 and J usage is TRBJ1-1, with D perhaps TRBD1 (6 bases). The receptor's source is a woman of 80 years or more with active or convalescent COVID-19. The specimen sequenced was peripheral blood. Here the CDR3 DNA reads TGTGCCAGCAGTTTAAGGGTAGGGGGCACTGAAGCTTTCTTT. Translating it yields CASSLRVGGTEAFF.